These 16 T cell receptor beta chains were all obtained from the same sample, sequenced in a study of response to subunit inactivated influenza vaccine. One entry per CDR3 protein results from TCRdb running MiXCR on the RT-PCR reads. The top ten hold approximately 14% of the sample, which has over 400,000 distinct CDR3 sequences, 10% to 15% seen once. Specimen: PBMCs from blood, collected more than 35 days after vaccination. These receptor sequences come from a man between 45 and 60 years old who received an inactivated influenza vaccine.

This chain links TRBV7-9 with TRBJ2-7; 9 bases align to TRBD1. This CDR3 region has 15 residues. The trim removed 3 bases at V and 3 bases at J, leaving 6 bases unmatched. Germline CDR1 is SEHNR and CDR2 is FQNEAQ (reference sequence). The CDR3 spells CASSLSQGAFYEQYF. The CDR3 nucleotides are TGTGCCAGCAGCTTGTCACAGGGGGCATTCTACGAGCAGTACTTC.

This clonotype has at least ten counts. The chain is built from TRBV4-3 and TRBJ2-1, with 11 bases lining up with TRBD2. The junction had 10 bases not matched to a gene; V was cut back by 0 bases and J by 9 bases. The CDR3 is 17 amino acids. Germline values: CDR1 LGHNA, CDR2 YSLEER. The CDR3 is CASSQDGTSGPDLEQFF. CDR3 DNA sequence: TGCGCCAGCAGCCAAGATGGGACTAGCGGTCCCGACCTTGAGCAGTTCTTC.

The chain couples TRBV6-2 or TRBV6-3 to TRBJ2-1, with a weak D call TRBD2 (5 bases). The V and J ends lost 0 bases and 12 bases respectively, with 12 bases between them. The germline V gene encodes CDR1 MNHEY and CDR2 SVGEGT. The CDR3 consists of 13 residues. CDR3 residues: CASSYSSFEGQFF. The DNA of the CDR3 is TGTGCCAGCAGTTACTCGAGTTTCGAGGGGCAGTTCTTC.

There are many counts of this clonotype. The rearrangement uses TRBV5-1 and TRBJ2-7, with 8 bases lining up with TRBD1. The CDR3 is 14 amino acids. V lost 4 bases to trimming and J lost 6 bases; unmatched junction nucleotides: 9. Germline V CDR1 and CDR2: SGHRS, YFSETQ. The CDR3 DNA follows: TGCGCCAGCAGCCACGGACAGGGATCGGGCGAGCAGTACTTC. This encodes CASSHGQGSGEQYF.

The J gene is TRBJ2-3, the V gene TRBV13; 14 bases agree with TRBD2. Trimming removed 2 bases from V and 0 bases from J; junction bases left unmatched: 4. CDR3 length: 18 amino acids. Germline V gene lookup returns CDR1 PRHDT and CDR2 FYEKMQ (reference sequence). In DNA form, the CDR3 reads TGTGCCAGCAGCTTATGGGGACTAGCGGGAGAGAGCACAGATACGCAGTATTTT. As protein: CASSLWGLAGESTDTQYF.

The DNA for the CDR3 is TGCGCCAGCAGCCAAGAGTCTGGACAGGGCCGTAAAGCTTTCTTT. This gives the protein CASSQESGQGRKAFF. The V gene is TRBV4-1, the J gene TRBJ1-1; 8 nucleotides line up with TRBD1. Germline V gene lookup returns CDR1 MGHRA and CDR2 YSYEKL. The trim removed 0 bases at V and 9 bases at J, leaving 9 bases unmatched. This CDR3 contains 15 residues.

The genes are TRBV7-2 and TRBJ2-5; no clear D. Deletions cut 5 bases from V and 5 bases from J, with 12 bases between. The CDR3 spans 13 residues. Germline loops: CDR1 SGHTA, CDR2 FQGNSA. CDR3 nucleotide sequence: TGTGCCAGCAGCACCCGGGTGGAGGAGACCCAGTACTTC. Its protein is CASSTRVEETQYF.

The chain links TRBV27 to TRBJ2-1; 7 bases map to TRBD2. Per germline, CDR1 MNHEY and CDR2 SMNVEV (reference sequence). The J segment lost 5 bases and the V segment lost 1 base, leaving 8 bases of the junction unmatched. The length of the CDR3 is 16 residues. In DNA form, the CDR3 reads TGTGCCAGCAGTTTATTGGTCGGGAGGTCCCACAATGAGCAGTTCTTC. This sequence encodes CASSLLVGRSHNEQFF.

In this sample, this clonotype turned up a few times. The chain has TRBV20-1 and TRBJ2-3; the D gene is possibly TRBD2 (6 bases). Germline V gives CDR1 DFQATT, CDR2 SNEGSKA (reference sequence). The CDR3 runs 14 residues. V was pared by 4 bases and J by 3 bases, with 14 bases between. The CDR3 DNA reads TGCAGTGCTACGGGCGCGGGAACGACAGATACGCAGTATTTT. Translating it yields CSATGAGTTDTQYF.

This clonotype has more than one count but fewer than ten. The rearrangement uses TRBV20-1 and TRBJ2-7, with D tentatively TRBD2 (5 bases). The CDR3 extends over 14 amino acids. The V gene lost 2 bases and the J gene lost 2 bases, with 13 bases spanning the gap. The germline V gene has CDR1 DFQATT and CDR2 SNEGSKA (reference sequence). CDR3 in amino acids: CSARNLGLTYEQYF. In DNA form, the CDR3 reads TGCAGTGCTAGAAACCTAGGACTTACCTACGAGCAGTACTTC.

CDR3: CASRLRGTLNNEQFF. DNA for the CDR3: TGCGCCAGCAGACTGCGGGGGACTTTGAACAATGAGCAGTTCTTC. V usage is TRBV5-1 and J usage is TRBJ2-1; 7 bases align to TRBD2. The CDR3 consists of 15 residues. V lost 5 bases to trimming and J lost 5 bases; unmatched junction nucleotides: 10. Germline lookup yields CDR1 SGHRS and CDR2 YFSETQ. Full variable domain (rest looked up from reference TRBV5-1 and TRBJ2-1): KAGVTQTPRYLIKTRGQQVTLSCSPISGHRSVSWYQQTPGQGLQFLFEYFSETQRNKGNFPGRFSGRQFSNSRSEMNVSTLELGDSALYLCASRLRGTLNNEQFFGPGTRLTVL.

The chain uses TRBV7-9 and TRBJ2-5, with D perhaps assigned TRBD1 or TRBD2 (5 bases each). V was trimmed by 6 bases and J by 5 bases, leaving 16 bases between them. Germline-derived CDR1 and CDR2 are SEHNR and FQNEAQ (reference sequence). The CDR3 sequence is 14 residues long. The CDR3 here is CASRPDGGRETQYF. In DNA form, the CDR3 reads TGTGCCAGCAGACCAGATGGGGGTCGGGAGACCCAGTACTTC.

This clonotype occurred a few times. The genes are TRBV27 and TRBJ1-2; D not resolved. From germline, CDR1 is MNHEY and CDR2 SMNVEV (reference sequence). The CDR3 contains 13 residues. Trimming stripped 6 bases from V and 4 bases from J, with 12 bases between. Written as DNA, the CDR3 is TGTGCCAGCAGGCCTCTGACGTTCTATGGCTACACCTTC. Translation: CASRPLTFYGYTF.

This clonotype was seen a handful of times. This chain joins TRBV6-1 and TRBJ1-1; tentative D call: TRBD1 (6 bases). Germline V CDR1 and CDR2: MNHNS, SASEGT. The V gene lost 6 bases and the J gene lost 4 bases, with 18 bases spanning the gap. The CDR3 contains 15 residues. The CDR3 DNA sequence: TGTGCCAGCAGAACCACAGCGAGGGGGAGCACTGAAGCTTTCTTT. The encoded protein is CASRTTARGSTEAFF.

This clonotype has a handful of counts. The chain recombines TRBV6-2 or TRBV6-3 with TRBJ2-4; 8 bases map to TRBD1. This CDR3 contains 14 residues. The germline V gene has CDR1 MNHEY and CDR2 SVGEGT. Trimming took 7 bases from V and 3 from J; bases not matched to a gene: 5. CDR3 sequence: CASTRTGSKNIQYF. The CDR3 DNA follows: TGTGCCAGCACCCGGACAGGGAGCAAAAACATTCAGTACTTC.

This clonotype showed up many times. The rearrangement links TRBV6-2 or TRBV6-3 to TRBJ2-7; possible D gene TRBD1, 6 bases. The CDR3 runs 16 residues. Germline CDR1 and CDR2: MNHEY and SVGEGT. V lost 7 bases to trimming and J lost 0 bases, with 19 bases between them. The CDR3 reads CASTLYGGQSSYEQYF. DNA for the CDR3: TGTGCCAGCACCCTCTATGGGGGCCAAAGCTCCTACGAGCAGTACTTC.